This T cell receptor (beta chain) stems from a study of CD8+CD57+ T cells in acquired aplastic anemia. Study conclusions and caveats: Patients and controls turned out to have more than 25 CD8+ CDR3 sequences in common. The CD8+ Simpson's diversity of patients and controls was not significantly different.

CDR3 size: 17 residues. Germline CDR1 LGHNA, CDR2 YNFKEQ. V was shortened by 1 base and J by 4 bases, with 16 bases between the two germline ends. Researchers used genomic DNA as the template to profile TCR beta VDJ and CDR3. TCRdb ran MiXCR on the reads and lists one entry per CDR3 protein. The sample includes around 500,000 distinct CDR3 sequences, less than 35% seen only once; the top ten take 0.8% to 0.85%. Patients sequenced had flow cytometry evidence of CD8+CD57+ cell expansion. Everyone among the patients had severe acquired aplastic anemia. This clonotype was seen only a few times. Its antigen is currently unknown.

The receptor was isolated from a human donor with aplastic anemia. Specimen: sorted CD4+, CD8+, or CD8+CD57+ T cells (not recorded which) from PBMCs. This rearrangement joins TRBV4-2 to TRBJ1-4; D is perhaps TRBD1 (5 bases). In DNA, the CDR3 is TGTGCCAGCAGCCAAGTTAGCCCGACAGCATTTAATGAAAAACTGTTTTTT. It translates to CASSQVSPTAFNEKLFF.